Following are 5 T cell receptor beta chains from one sample sequenced in a study of tumor-infiltrating lymphocytes in primary liver carcinoma. The researchers produced TCR beta cDNA from 400 to 650 ng total RNA with a constant-region primer. It was through three nested multiplex PCR rounds of slightly modified ARM-PCR that TCR beta libraries arose. In the first two PCR rounds, TRBV1-TRBV30 forward primers were paired with a C-beta reverse primer, and each round lasted approximately 9 cycles. TCRdb reanalysed the multiplex PCR reads using MiXCR and keeps one entry per CDR3 protein. In the table there are 90,000 to 150,000 distinct CDR3 sequences, less than 75% of which are singletons. DNA and RNA were both co-extracted from approximately 22-30 mg of bulk tissue that had not been sorted. The sequencing input was tumor-adjacent normal liver tissue. The source of these receptors is a woman aged 55-75 years with primary liver carcinoma and hepatitis B virus infection.

With respect to this clonotype: A much more abundant neighbour one base away suggests this may be a read error. The V and J genes are TRBV5-1 and TRBJ1-1, with 7 positions matching TRBD1. With 0 bases clipped from V and 3 bases from J, the junction kept 8 bases outside the gene matches. The CDR3 length is 16 residues. The germline V gene has CDR1 SGHRS and CDR2 YFSETQ. This CDR3 reads CASSLAGTAEYTEAFF. CDR3 DNA sequence: TGCGCCAGCAGCTTGGCCGGGACAGCTGAGTACACTGAAGCTTTCTTT.

This clonotype has a count of ten or more. The chain recombines TRBV29-1 with TRBJ2-6; D uncertain. The CDR3 sequence is 16 residues long. Per germline, CDR1 SQVTM and CDR2 ANQGSEA. Trimming pared 4 bases from V and 0 bases from J, leaving 13 bases between. CDR3 sequence (DNA): TGCAGCGTTGCCGGCGGACCGTACTCTGGGGCCAACGTCCTGACTTTC. Translation gives CSVAGGPYSGANVLTF.

About this clonotype itself: At one end the junction does not follow the germline gene, possibly because of a read error. V usage is TRBV5-3 and J usage is TRBJ2-3; D not certain. TRBV5-3 is flagged as an ORF with uncertain function. This CDR3 has 17 amino acids. The CDR3 reads CARNLATEEILTDTWYF. The CDR3, as DNA: TGTGCCAGAAACTTGGCTACCGAAGAAATTCTTACAGATACGTGGTATTTT.

A single count supports this clonotype. An end of the junction does not agree with germline; a read error may underlie this. The chain joins TRBV11-1 to TRBJ1-6, with TRBD1 as a possible D gene (5 bases). The CDR3 is made up of 13 amino acids. Germline-derived CDR1 and CDR2 are SGHAT and FQDESV (reference sequence). The CDR3 spells CANSRLGGSPFRF. The CDR3 DNA is TGTGCCAACAGCCGACTTGGGGGTTCACCCTTCCGCTTT.

Comments on this clonotype: A much larger clone lies one base from this, so it may be a read error. The chain combines TRBV21-1 with TRBJ2-4; the D call in the table, TRBD1, was not verified against the DNA. TRBV21-1 is labeled a pseudogene. CDR3 length equals 16 residues. The CDR3 loop is CASITPQGAFGDIQYF. For the CDR3, the DNA is TGTGCCAGCATCACACCACAGGGGGCATTCGGGGACATTCAGTACTTC.